The TCR beta chain described here comes from a study of blood T cell repertoires in COVID-19. Study-level background: There were acute and convalescent COVID-19 samples, and they came from the United States, Italy and Spain. In each case, the material was cDNA or gDNA derived from T cells, B-cell-depleted T cells, or PBMCs.

This CDR3 spans 13 amino acids. The germline V gene encodes CDR1 SNHLY and CDR2 FYNNEI. V lost 8 bases, J lost 5 bases, and 15 bases lay in between. Cohort allocation depended upon clinical history that participants reported. Original data processing: Amplification with reference gene primers provided the estimates of nucleated cell counts. Repertoires were generated with immunoSEQ multiplex PCR, while TCRdb's copy carries only in-frame clones and drops some. The V and J calls and the clone size are those of that table, but D and trimming were determined from the DNA. The sample records 400,000 or so clones, around 91% being singletons.

Specimen: PBMCs or T cells enriched from blood (not recorded which). The origin of this receptor is a man aged 30 to 45 who had recovered from COVID-19. The J gene is TRBJ1-2, the V gene TRBV2; no firm D call. In DNA, the CDR3 is TGTGCCAGCTCGTCCGACGGAGTATATGGCTACACCTTC. Its protein product is CASSSDGVYGYTF. Filled out from reference TRBV2 and TRBJ1-2, the complete variable domain reads EPEVTQTPSHQVTQMGQEVILRCVPISNHLYFYWYRQILGQKVEFLVSFYNNEISEKSEIFDDQFSVERPDGSNFTLKIRSTKLEDSAMYFCASSSDGVYGYTFGSGTRLTVV.